This T cell receptor beta chain was sequenced for a study of shared clonotypes between healthy human individuals. Study-wide points: Blood was the sole source, and tissue repertoires probably differ.

Details on this clone: Antigen specificity is unknown. Other DNA sequences in the same sample also yield this CDR3.

Authors' analysis steps: Without quality scores, immunoSEQ junctional reads could not be filtered like full-length reads. The assay was immunoSEQ multiplex PCR, and TCRdb's table has in-frame clones only and misses some. For V, J and clone size, that table is used; D and trimming come from the DNA. Of approximately 810,000 clones in the sample, over 90% are singletons; the top ten hold nearly 25%. CD45RO-negative CD8 cells positively selected for CCR7 made up the naive population, which excluded terminally differentiated effector memory CD45RA+ cells. Among the donors, all were Caucasian adults who lived in Nashville, Tennessee. This sequence originates from a man between 25 and 39 years old in good health. Sequenced material: naive CD8+ T cells sorted from blood.

The CDR3 region has the DNA TGTGCCAGCAGCCCACAGGGGCGCCCCTACGAGCAGTACTTC. Its translation: CASSPQGRPYEQYF. The chain links TRBV7-9 to TRBJ2-7; 7 bases agree with TRBD1. This CDR3 has 14 amino acids. Trimming at V came to 5 bases and at J to 2 bases, leaving 6 bases not matched to a gene. CDR1 is SEHNR and CDR2 is FQNEAQ in the germline V gene (reference sequence).